The next 21 T cell receptor beta chains were all read from a single sample in a study of T-cell memory formation after mild COVID-19. Via MiXCR, TCRdb re-called the 5' RACE reads, giving one row per CDR3 protein. Among about half a million distinct CDR3 sequences listed, 15% to 20% were seen once. Sequenced sample: PBMCs or a T cell subset sorted from them (not recorded which). The receptors stem from an adult woman who had mild COVID-19 (a few samples of this study predate the infection). Cell type and time point are not known.

In its sample, this clonotype was seen a few times. The chain joins TRBV5-1 to TRBJ2-5; D ambiguous. Germline V CDR1 and CDR2: SGHRS, YFSETQ. The V end lost 0 bases, the J end lost 1 base, and 7 bases lay between the germline ends. The CDR3 is made up of 14 amino acids. The CDR3, as DNA: TGCGCCAGCAGCTTGGGGTCGAGCCAAGAGACCCAGTACTTC. Its protein product is CASSLGSSQETQYF.

This chain links TRBV20-1 with TRBJ2-5; TRBD1 or TRBD2 may be the D gene (6 bases each). This CDR3 has 16 residues. Per the germline V gene, CDR1 is DFQATT and CDR2 is SNEGSKA (reference sequence). V was cut by 4 bases and J by 0 bases, with 18 bases left in between. In DNA, the CDR3 is TGCAGTGCTATGAGGGGGGAGGCCATGTACCAAGAGACCCAGTACTTC. The encoded protein is CSAMRGEAMYQETQYF.

This clonotype was found once. This rearrangement joins TRBV24-1 to TRBJ2-1; the match to TRBD1 covers 10 bases. There are 18 residues in the CDR3. J was trimmed by 0 bases and V by 4 bases; bases with no gene match: 8. CDR1 KGHDR and CDR2 SFDVKD come from the germline V gene. The DNA for the CDR3 is TGTGCCACCAGTGACCCGGGACAGGGGTTCCCCTCCTACAATGAGCAGTTCTTC. Translation gives CATSDPGQGFPSYNEQFF.

The chain carries TRBV27 and TRBJ2-5; D gene ambiguous. V was clipped by 2 bases and J by 4 bases, with 8 bases between them. This CDR3 has 13 residues. Germline V gene data show CDR1 as MNHEY and CDR2 as SMNVEV (reference sequence). CDR3 sequence: CASSLNLAETQYF. CDR3 sequence (DNA): TGTGCCAGCAGTTTAAACCTTGCAGAGACCCAGTACTTC.

This clonotype has just a few counts. The CDR3: CASIPTSGALLETQYF. The CDR3, as DNA: TGTGCCAGCATTCCGACTAGCGGGGCCCTCTTGGAGACCCAGTACTTC. V is TRBV6-5 and J is TRBJ2-5, with 11 bases lining up with TRBD2. This CDR3 is 16 amino acids long. Germline loops: CDR1 MNHEY, CDR2 SVGAGI. V shed 7 bases and J 5 bases; nucleotides not matched to a gene: 12.

The chain joins TRBV19 to TRBJ1-5; 7 positions match TRBD1. V dropped 3 bases and J dropped 2; count of bases not matched to a gene: 4. CDR1 and CDR2 from the germline V gene are LNHDA and SQIVND (reference sequence). There are 15 residues in the CDR3. The CDR3 sequence: CASSIEQGRNQPQHF. DNA for the CDR3: TGTGCCAGTAGTATCGAACAGGGGCGCAATCAGCCCCAGCATTTT.

This chain joins TRBV11-2 and TRBJ1-1, with D perhaps TRBD1 (6 bases). Germline CDR1 and CDR2: SGHAT and FQNNGV. The CDR3 contains 16 residues. The V and J ends lost 6 bases and 0 bases respectively, with 17 bases between them. DNA of the CDR3: TGTGCCAGCAGTAAAAGTGGGGGCGGACTGAACACTGAAGCTTTCTTT. Residues: CASSKSGGGLNTEAFF.

This chain joins TRBV7-9 and TRBJ2-7, with D perhaps matching TRBD2 (6 bases). Germline V lookup: CDR1 SEHNR, CDR2 FQNEAQ (reference sequence). This CDR3 is 14 amino acids long. Trimming removed 1 base from V and 5 bases from J, with 12 bases in between. CDR3 loop: CASSLVSGEDEQYF. CDR3 in DNA: TGTGCCAGCAGCTTAGTCTCGGGGGAGGACGAGCAGTACTTC. Combining the CDR3 with reference TRBV7-9 and TRBJ2-7 gives the whole variable domain DTGVSQNPRHKITKRGQNVTFRCDPISEHNRLYWYRQTLGQGPEFLTYFQNEAQLEKSRLLSDRFSAERPKGSFSTLEIQRTEQGDSAMYLCASSLVSGEDEQYFGPGTRLTVT.

This chain links TRBV6-1 with TRBJ2-5; D unresolved. The CDR3 runs 13 residues. The V and J ends lost 1 base and 4 bases respectively, with 7 bases between them. In germline, CDR1 is MNHNS, CDR2 SASEGT. CDR3 in DNA: TGTGCCAGCAGTGAAGGGGCGGCAGAGACCCAGTACTTC. Encoded protein: CASSEGAAETQYF.

This clonotype was seen a handful of times. This rearrangement joins TRBV5-1 to TRBJ1-1; TRBD1 matches at 8 bases. The germline V gene has CDR1 SGHRS and CDR2 YFSETQ. Losses at the gene ends were 2 bases for V and 5 bases for J; bases not matched to a gene: 8. This CDR3 is built from 15 residues. CDR3 protein: CASSFFGQGATEAFF. CDR3 coding DNA: TGCGCCAGCAGCTTCTTCGGGCAGGGGGCGACTGAAGCTTTCTTT.

In its sample, this clonotype was seen a few times. Sequence at one end of the junction differs from germline and may be a read error. The rearrangement links TRBV7-9 to TRBJ2-2; TRBD2 agrees at 7 bases. The CDR3 is 15 residues long. CDR1 and CDR2 (germline): SEHNR, FQNEAQ (reference sequence). The CDR3 reads CLARRAGANTGELFF. CDR3 nucleotide sequence: TGCCTGGCACGTCGGGCGGGGGCGAACACCGGGGAGCTGTTTTTT.

In its sample, this clonotype was seen a few times. The rearrangement links TRBV4-1 to TRBJ2-7; TRBD2 matches 10 bases. The CDR3 extends over 16 amino acids. Germline V gives CDR1 MGHRA, CDR2 YSYEKL. V shed 0 bases, J shed 5 bases, and the junction held 7 bases outside the gene matches. The CDR3 protein is CASSQDWVAGGHEQYF. The DNA for the CDR3 is TGCGCCAGCAGCCAAGATTGGGTAGCGGGGGGCCACGAGCAGTACTTC.

The J gene is TRBJ2-5, the V gene TRBV14; the D gene is possibly TRBD1 (6 bases). V was trimmed by 6 bases and J by 1 base, leaving 9 bases between them. The CDR3 sequence is 13 residues long. Germline loops: CDR1 SGHDN, CDR2 FVKESK. The CDR3 protein is CASREDSQETQYF. Written as DNA, the CDR3 is TGTGCCAGCAGGGAGGACAGCCAAGAGACCCAGTACTTC.

The gene calls are TRBV27 and TRBJ1-6, with 7 bases identical to TRBD1. The CDR3 is 18 residues long. Germline V gene sequence: CDR1 MNHEY, CDR2 SMNVEV (reference sequence). Trimming removed 6 bases from V and 3 bases from J; junction bases left unmatched: 14. The CDR3 region is CASSRQIDRDFYNSPLHF. CDR3 DNA sequence: TGTGCCAGCAGCCGACAGATAGACAGGGACTTCTATAATTCACCCCTCCACTTT.

V usage is TRBV24-1 and J usage is TRBJ2-2; no firm D call. The CDR3 totals 14 residues. CDR1 is KGHDR, CDR2 SFDVKD, per germline. The ends were cut back, 6 bases at V and 3 bases at J, with 10 bases in the middle. The CDR3 sequence: CATSTGSYTGELFF. For the CDR3, the DNA is TGTGCCACCAGTACTGGCAGCTACACCGGGGAGCTGTTTTTT.

This sequence joins TRBV4-1 and TRBJ1-3; D remains ambiguous. Trimming shortened V by 2 bases and J by 3 bases, and 8 bases separated the two germline ends. Germline V gene sequence: CDR1 MGHRA, CDR2 YSYEKL. The CDR3 runs 14 residues. CDR3 region: CASSQLGNGNTIYF. CDR3 nucleotides: TGCGCCAGCAGCCAATTGGGGAATGGAAACACCATATATTTT.

This clonotype came up a few times. The chain links TRBV27 to TRBJ2-3; tentative D call: TRBD1 (6 bases). V gave up 6 bases and J gave up 0 bases, with 13 bases separating them. Germline V gene lookup returns CDR1 MNHEY and CDR2 SMNVEV (reference sequence). This CDR3 is 15 amino acids long. The CDR3 nucleotides are TGTGCCAGCAGGCCGGGACAACCTAGCACAGATACGCAGTATTTT. Translated, it gives CASRPGQPSTDTQYF.

This clonotype showed up just a few times. The V and J genes are TRBV5-5 and TRBJ2-5; tentatively, D is TRBD1 or TRBD2 (5 bases each). This CDR3 has 15 residues. Deletions cut 1 base from V and 1 base from J, with 11 bases between. From germline, CDR1 is SGHKS and CDR2 YYEKEE (reference sequence). CDR3 loop: CASSLTPGTQETQYF. The CDR3 DNA reads TGTGCCAGCAGCTTGACGCCAGGGACCCAAGAGACCCAGTACTTC.

J is TRBJ2-7 and V is TRBV2, with 9 bases matching TRBD1. J gave up 3 bases and V 4 bases, and 1 base lay outside the gene matches. CDR1 SNHLY and CDR2 FYNNEI come from the germline V gene. This CDR3 contains 13 residues. The CDR3 here is CASSGDRDYEQYF. The CDR3 DNA follows: TGTGCCAGCAGTGGGGACAGGGACTACGAGCAGTACTTC.

This clonotype was counted a few times. V and J are TRBV7-2 and TRBJ2-3; TRBD1 matches 11 bases. Germline V gene data show CDR1 as SGHTA and CDR2 as FQGNSA. J was trimmed by 4 bases and V by 1 base; bases with no gene match: 7. The CDR3 spans 17 residues. The chain's CDR3 is CASSLVVGQGAADTQYF. The CDR3 DNA reads TGTGCCAGCAGCTTAGTGGTTGGACAGGGGGCGGCAGATACGCAGTATTTT.

This clonotype was observed a handful of times. The chain uses TRBV7-6 and TRBJ1-3; possible D gene TRBD1, 6 bases. V was trimmed by 0 bases and J by 2 bases, leaving 11 bases between them. CDR1 and CDR2 from the germline V gene are SGHVS and FNYEAQ. The CDR3 runs 16 residues. CDR3 nucleotides: TGTGCCAGCAGCTTAGCCGAGACAGGCCCTGGAAACACCATATATTTT. It translates to CASSLAETGPGNTIYF.